A single TCR beta chain is shown here with its context. This entry is derived from a study of chemoradiotherapy in HPV16-positive cancers. Germline V lookup: CDR1 KGHSH, CDR2 LQKENI. The CDR3 spans 15 residues. Trimming at V came to 5 bases and at J to 5 bases, leaving 10 bases not matched to a gene. Some clones are missing from TCRdb's copy, which holds only in-frame ones; the method was immunoSEQ multiplex PCR. Seen here are approximately 38,000 clones, 80% observed once, and the top ten hold roughly 3.8%. This specimen was blood, taken from a patient who underwent chemoradiotherapy. The chain recombines TRBV18 with TRBJ2-5; 8 bases match TRBD1. The sequence came from a human donor with HPV-associated anogenital cancer. The CDR3 here is CASSARQGARETQYF. The CDR3 DNA reads as TGTGCCAGCTCAGCCCGGCAGGGGGCGCGGGAGACCCAGTACTTC.